The entry below describes one TCR beta chain. Frequency shows this clonotype is medium-sized (0.01 to 0.1%); no count was noted. There is no known antigen for this receptor. These data come from a study of diagnostic markers for celiac disease (dated by TCRdb to about 2020). The CDR3 runs 16 amino acids, cysteine and phenylalanine included. The DNA sequence is not available. CDR1 and CDR2, per the germline V gene, are SGHVS and FNYEAQ. Data came from an Illumina MiSeq. The reads were reprocessed in TCRdb, with one entry per CDR3 protein sequence and no accompanying DNA. The sample has over a thousand distinct CDR3 sequences on record. The ten largest clones add up to more than 25% of the sample.

The sequence came from a human donor. This table probably holds off-target reads from a library built for another chain. The sequence is built from TRBV7-6 and TRBJ1-6; TCRdb reports TRBD1, a call that lacks DNA to check it against. The sample taken for sequencing was either unsorted cells or a sorted T cell fraction (not recorded which). The CDR3 loop reads CASSQTEGEVNSPLHF.